This T cell receptor beta chain is from a study of OX40 agonist ivuxolimab in advanced cancers. Sampled blood was obtained at baseline, cycle 4 day 1, and cycle 7 day 1. The table came from immunoSEQ multiplex PCR; TCRdb's copy has only in-frame clones and leaves some out. The sample carries about 71,000 clones, around 94% recorded once. The CDR3 contains 11 residues. Germline lookup yields CDR1 SGHKS and CDR2 YYEKEE (reference sequence). The V gene lost 6 bases and the J gene lost 7 bases, with 7 bases spanning the gap. The chain employs TRBV5-5 and TRBJ2-2, with D unclear. This clonotype was obtained from an adult with an advanced solid tumor such as melanoma, head and neck, liver or kidney cancer. The source was CD4+ or CD8+ T cells sorted from blood, collected in a trial of the OX40 agonist ivuxolimab. The CDR3 DNA is TGTGCCAGCACAGATTACGGGGAGCTGTTTTTT. Translating it yields CASTDYGELFF.